The 11 T cell receptor beta chains below all came from one sample that was sequenced in a study of cytomegalovirus exposure and HLA in healthy donors. 13 Jbeta primers and 60 Vbeta primers were used for the PCR. Clones were sequenced by immunoSEQ multiplex PCR, and TCRdb holds only the in-frame ones, with some missing. The sample has approximately 170,000 clones; about 85% are singletons. Material: PBMCs. Receptors originate from a boy younger than 10 in good health and CMV-seronegative.

The rearrangement uses TRBV28 and TRBJ2-5; D unclear. The J call is in doubt because the DNA end fits TRBJ2-7 better. Germline CDR1 and CDR2: MDHEN and SYDVKM. The CDR3 sequence is 14 residues long. The CDR3 spells CASSPRAGAYEQYF. The CDR3 DNA sequence: TGTGCCAGCAGCCCCCGCGCAGGCGCCTACGAGCAGTACTTC.

This chain connects TRBV7-9 to TRBJ1-1; D unclear. The germline V gene encodes CDR1 SEHNR and CDR2 FQNEAQ (reference sequence). Trimming pared 10 bases from V and 5 bases from J, leaving 8 bases between. CDR3 size: 10 residues. DNA for the CDR3: TGTGCCACCATCGGGACTGAAGCTTTCTTT. Translation: CATIGTEAFF.

The rearrangement links TRBV7-7 to TRBJ2-2; 7 bases are shared with TRBD1. The CDR3 runs to 15 residues. Trimming at V came to 0 bases and at J to 5 bases, leaving 3 bases not matched to a gene. CDR1 is SSHAT and CDR2 is FNYEAQ in the germline V gene (reference sequence). The CDR3 nucleotides are TGTGCCAGCAGCTTAGCGGCAGGGGGTACCGGGGAGCTGTTTTTT. Translation: CASSLAAGGTGELFF.

This chain links TRBV6-1 with TRBJ2-7; 10 bases match TRBD1. This CDR3 contains 15 residues. The germline V gene encodes CDR1 MNHNS and CDR2 SASEGT. The V gene end was trimmed by 5 bases and the J gene end by 3 bases; junction bases not matched to a gene: 7. The CDR3 DNA reads TGTGCCAGCAGTCAGCGACAGGGGGCAGACTACGAGCAGTACGTC. Translated: CASSQRQGADYEQYV.

This clone has a single count. The chain uses TRBV7-9 and TRBJ1-2; D might be TRBD1 (6 bases). Germline CDR1 reads SEHNR; CDR2 reads FQNEAQ (reference sequence). The CDR3 sequence is 15 residues long. V lost 1 base and J 4 bases, leaving 13 bases between the germline ends. CDR3 DNA sequence: TGTGCCAGCAGCTTAGAAAGTCAGGGGAGCTATGGCTACACCTTC. Its protein product is CASSLESQGSYGYTF.

The chain joins TRBV7-8 to TRBJ2-1; D is uncertain. Germline V gene sequence: CDR1 SGHVS, CDR2 FQNEAQ. The germline V and J ends were trimmed by 5 bases and 0 bases, with 11 bases remaining between them. The CDR3 covers 15 residues. The CDR3 nucleotides are TGTGCCAGCAGCGCCCAGTGGAGCTCCTACAATGAGCAGTTCTTC. Amino acids: CASSAQWSSYNEQFF.

This chain joins TRBV28 and TRBJ2-1, with TRBD1 matching 7 bases. J gave up 6 bases and V 5 bases, and 4 bases lay outside the gene matches. The CDR3 covers 13 residues. Germline loops: CDR1 MDHEN, CDR2 SYDVKM. The CDR3 region has the DNA TGTGCCAGCAGTGTGGGACAGCGCAATGAGCAGTTCTTC. Translating gives CASSVGQRNEQFF.

This clone was observed once. V usage is TRBV11-2 and J usage is TRBJ2-2, with TRBD2 matching 8 bases. The trim removed 5 bases at V and 1 base at J, leaving 15 bases unmatched. Looked up from germline, CDR1 is SGHAT and CDR2 is FQNNGV. The CDR3 runs 19 residues. The CDR3 DNA reads as TGTGCCAGCAGCCCAGAGCGGGGGTGGGTCCTACGGAACACCGGGGAGCTGTTTTTT. Translated: CASSPERGWVLRNTGELFF.

This sequence joins TRBV7-3 and TRBJ2-7, with 9 bases identical to TRBD2. The CDR3 consists of 15 residues. The V and J ends lost 2 bases and 0 bases, in that order; junction bases with no gene match: 2. Germline lookup yields CDR1 SGHTA and CDR2 FQGTGA. The CDR3 loop is CASSLLAGSSYEQYF. CDR3 DNA sequence: TGTGCCAGCAGCTTACTAGCGGGAAGCTCCTACGAGCAGTACTTC.

J is TRBJ2-3 and V is TRBV6-5, with 8 bases identical to TRBD1. The length of the CDR3 is 15 residues. CDR1 is MNHEY and CDR2 is SVGAGI in the germline V gene. With 2 bases clipped from V and 2 bases from J, the junction kept 3 bases outside the gene matches. This CDR3 reads CASSYNRGDTDTQYF. The CDR3 region has the DNA TGTGCCAGCAGTTACAACAGGGGGGACACAGATACGCAGTATTTT.

The chain recombines TRBV5-6 with TRBJ2-7; D not resolved. The CDR3 covers 13 residues. CDR1 and CDR2 from the germline V gene are SGHDT and YYEEEE. V lost 1 base and J lost 6, with 11 bases in between. The CDR3 region is CASSLNWQVEQYF. The DNA of the CDR3 is TGTGCCAGCAGCTTGAATTGGCAGGTCGAGCAGTACTTC.